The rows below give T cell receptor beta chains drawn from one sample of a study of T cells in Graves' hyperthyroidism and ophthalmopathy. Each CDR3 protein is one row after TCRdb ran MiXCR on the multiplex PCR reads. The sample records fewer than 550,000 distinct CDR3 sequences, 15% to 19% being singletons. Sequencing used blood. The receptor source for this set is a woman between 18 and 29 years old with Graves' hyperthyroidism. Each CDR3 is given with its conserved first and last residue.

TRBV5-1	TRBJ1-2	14	CASSLDGRNYGYTF
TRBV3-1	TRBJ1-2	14	CASSHNTGGHGYTF
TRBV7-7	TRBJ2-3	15	CASSRTGGRGDTQYF
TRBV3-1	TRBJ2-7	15	CASSQGRAGEWEQYF
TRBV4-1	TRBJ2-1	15	CASSQIGGLYNEQFF
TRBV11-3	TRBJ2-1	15	CASSLTSLTYNEQFF
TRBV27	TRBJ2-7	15	CASSLSFGSSYEQYF
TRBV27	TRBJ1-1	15	CASSPRGFRYTEAFF
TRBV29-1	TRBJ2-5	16	CSVELWDRGPIGTQYF
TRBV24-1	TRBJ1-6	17	CATSDPSPGQGNSPLHF
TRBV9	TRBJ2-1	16	CASSGGTSGTYNEQFF
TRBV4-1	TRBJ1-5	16	CASSQLTGISNQPQHF
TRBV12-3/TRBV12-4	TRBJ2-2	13	CASSPDSHGELFF
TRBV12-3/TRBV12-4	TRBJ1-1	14	CASSPRGMNTEAFF
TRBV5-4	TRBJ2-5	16	CASSLPSGRAGETQYF
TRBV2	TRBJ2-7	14	CASLAGGSRYEQYF